The rows below give T cell receptor beta chains drawn from one sample of a study of shared clonotypes between healthy human individuals. Sequencing used immunoSEQ multiplex PCR; TCRdb keeps in-frame clones, though not all of them. The profile covers roughly 2,500,000 clones, with 90% to 95% appearing a single time and approximately 0.36% taken by the ten largest. Specimen: naive CD4+ T cells from PBMCs. These receptors were taken from a young man in good health. Some clones in this sample may be carry-over from other donors' samples. CDR3s include the opening cysteine and the closing phenylalanine or tryptophan. The D gene is left open where the match is weak. Part of the rows lack a size; the others show once, few, many or a class for expanded clones.

-	TRBD1	TRBV5-4	TRBJ2-7	TGTGCCAGCAGCTTGGGGGGGACAGGGGGACTCCACGAGCAGTACTTC	CASSLGGTGGLHEQYF
-	TRBD2	TRBV7-2	TRBJ2-7	TGTGCCAGCAGCCGGGAGGGGTTACTTTACGAGCAGTACTTC	CASSREGLLYEQYF
-	-	TRBV5-1	TRBJ1-5	TGCGCCAGCAGCCCGGTCGGCAATCAGCCCCAGCATTTT	CASSPVGNQPQHF
-	-	TRBV21-1	TRBJ2-2	TGTGCCAGCAGCAAATTGCTATGGCAGGCAGACGGGAGAGGATGTGCCGGGGAGCTGTTTTTT	CASSKLLWQADGRGCAGELFF
once	-	TRBV2	TRBJ2-4	TGTGCCAGCGGAGGGGCCAAAAACATTCAGTACTTC	CASGGAKNIQYF
-	TRBD1	TRBV27	TRBJ2-7	TGTGCCAGCAGTTCCTACAGGGGACGCGAGCAGTACTTC	CASSSYRGREQYF
-	TRBD2	TRBV28	TRBJ2-7	TGTGCCAGCAGTACTAGCGGGAGAAGCGAGCAGTACTTC	CASSTSGRSEQYF
-	TRBD2	TRBV5-1	TRBJ2-5	TGCGCCAGCAGCTTGGGGGCTAGCGGGAGGTTAGAACAAGAGACCCAGTACTTC	CASSLGASGRLEQETQYF
-	-	TRBV7-9	TRBJ1-5	TGTGCCAGCAGCTTCTTAGGACCAAATCAGCCCCAGCATTTT	CASSFLGPNQPQHF
-	TRBD1	TRBV15	TRBJ1-2	TGTGCCACCAGCAGAGATCATACAGGGGGCAATGGCTACACCTTC	CATSRDHTGGNGYTF
-	-	TRBV25-1	TRBJ2-3	TGTGCCAGCAGTGAGTTCTTAGTCTCTGCGCAGTATTTT	CASSEFLVSAQYF
-	TRBD2	TRBV29-1	TRBJ2-1	TGCAGCGTTGTCAGGCGACTAGCGGGAGGGAGCTCCTACAATGAGCAGTTCTTC	CSVVRRLAGGSSYNEQFF
-	-	TRBV5-1	TRBJ2-2	TGCGCCAGCAGCGGGGTGAACACCGGGGAGCTGTTTTTT	CASSGVNTGELFF
once	TRBD1	TRBV6-1	TRBJ1-2	TGTGCCAGCTTACCACAGGGGGTAGGGGGTGGCTACACCTTC	CASLPQGVGGGYTF
-	-	TRBV5-1	TRBJ2-5	TGCGCCAGCAGCTTGGGCCAGGGGGAGACCCAGTACTTC	CASSLGQGETQYF
-	-	TRBV7-2	TRBJ2-7	TGTGCCAGCAGCTTCACTTTTTACGAGCAGTACTTC	CASSFTFYEQYF
few	TRBD2	TRBV28	TRBJ2-3	TGTGCCAGCAGTGATAGCGGGAGGAGCACAGATACGCAGTATTTT	CASSDSGRSTDTQYF
-	-	TRBV30	TRBJ2-5	TGTGCCTGGAGTGGGGTAGCGGTCCAAGAGACCCAGTACTTC	CAWSGVAVQETQYF
-	TRBD1	TRBV19	TRBJ2-3	TGTGCCAGTAGTATAGGGGACAGACCGATAGATACGCAGTATTTT	CASSIGDRPIDTQYF
-	TRBD1	TRBV27	TRBJ2-7	TGTGCCAGCAGTTTCCTAGGACAGGGGGAGGGCGAGCAGTACTTC	CASSFLGQGEGEQYF
-	-	TRBV5-1	TRBJ1-1	TGCGCCAGCAGCCCAGCTAGGGGCAGGGTTCACACTGAAGCTTTCTTT	CASSPARGRVHTEAFF
-	TRBD1	TRBV14	TRBJ2-7	TGTGCCAGCAGCCTGAGACAGGGGGGCACCTACGAGCAGTACTTC	CASSLRQGGTYEQYF
-	TRBD2	TRBV7-3	TRBJ2-1	TGTGCCAGCAGTATAGCCGGGACTAGCAGCAATGAGCAGTTCTTC	CASSIAGTSSNEQFF
-	TRBD1	TRBV11-3	TRBJ2-1	TGTGCCAGCAGCGCCCCGGGACAGAATGAGCAGTTCTTC	CASSAPGQNEQFF
-	TRBD1	TRBV19	TRBJ1-5	TGTGCCAGTAGTACCGGGACAGGGCCTAGCAATCAGCCCCAGCATTTT	CASSTGTGPSNQPQHF
-	-	TRBV28	TRBJ2-3	TGTGCCAGCTACCCAGGACGCACAGATACGCAGTATTTT	CASYPGRTDTQYF
-	TRBD1	TRBV5-4	TRBJ2-5	TGTGCCAGCAGCAACCGACAGGGCCAGGAGACCCAGTACTTC	CASSNRQGQETQYF
-	-	TRBV2	TRBJ2-7	TGTGCCAGCGGTAAGGAGGAGGGCCCCTACGAGCAGTACTTC	CASGKEEGPYEQYF
-	TRBD1	TRBV6-1	TRBJ1-2	TGTGCCAGCAGGGAGCCACAGGGGTTAAACTATGGCTACACCTTC	CASREPQGLNYGYTF
-	TRBD2	TRBV5-4	TRBJ2-5	TGTGCCAGCAGCACCGGGACTAGGAGCGAGACCCAGTACTTC	CASSTGTRSETQYF
-	TRBD2	TRBV19	TRBJ2-6	TGTGCCAGTAGGGATAGGACTAGCGGGAGGTCTGGGGCCAACGTCCTGACTTTC	CASRDRTSGRSGANVLTF
-	-	TRBV29-1	TRBJ2-5	TGCAGCGCCCGGGACATTGTAATCGAGACCCAGTACTTC	CSARDIVIETQYF
-	TRBD2	TRBV28	TRBJ2-1	TGTGCCAGCACGAGCGGGAGGGAGCAGTTCTTC	CASTSGREQFF
-	TRBD2	TRBV7-2	TRBJ2-7	TGTGCCAGCAGCCGAGAGAGCGGGACCTACGAGCAGTACTTC	CASSRESGTYEQYF
-	TRBD1	TRBV18	TRBJ2-7	TGTGCCAGCTCACCGTGGGACAGGGTAGGGGAGCAGTACTTC	CASSPWDRVGEQYF
-	-	TRBV9	TRBJ2-2	TGTGCCAGCAGCCCTCGGGGCGGGACAGAGTATACCGGGGAGCTGTTTTTT	CASSPRGGTEYTGELFF
-	-	TRBV5-1	TRBJ1-1	TGCGCCAGCAGCGCGGACAGAGTGAACACTGAAGCTTTCTTT	CASSADRVNTEAFF
-	TRBD2	TRBV5-1	TRBJ2-3	TGCGCCAGCAGCTCGTTTGCGGGACTAGCGGGGGGTACGCAGTATTTT	CASSSFAGLAGGTQYF
once	-	TRBV4-1	TRBJ2-3	TGCGCCAGCCGGAGGGTGGGACTTAGCACAGATACGCAGTATTTT	CASRRVGLSTDTQYF
once	TRBD1	TRBV5-1	TRBJ2-5	TGCGCCAGCAGCATCTACGGGACAGGTGAAGAGACCCAGTACTTC	CASSIYGTGEETQYF
-	-	TRBV4-1	TRBJ2-1	TGCGCCAGCAGCCGACCCGGTACTTTAGTCAATGAGCAGTTCTTC	CASSRPGTLVNEQFF
-	-	TRBV7-9	TRBJ2-2	TGTGCCAGCAGCTTGCAGGGGAACACCGGGGAGCTGTTTTTT	CASSLQGNTGELFF
-	TRBD2	TRBV28	TRBJ2-7	TGTGCCAGCAGTTCCCCCGGGGGGAGCTCCTACGAGCAGTACTTC	CASSSPGGSSYEQYF
-	-	TRBV7-9	TRBJ2-7	TGTGCCAGCAGGCCGACGAAGAGGCCCTACGAGCAGTACTTC	CASRPTKRPYEQYF
-	TRBD1	TRBV9	TRBJ2-4	TGTGCCAGCGGAAATGAGGGGGCAGGGGCCAAAAACATTCAGTACTTC	CASGNEGAGAKNIQYF
-	-	TRBV28	TRBJ1-1	TGTGCCAGCAGTCGACCCCAGATGAACACTGAAGCTTTCTTT	CASSRPQMNTEAFF
-	TRBD1	TRBV27	TRBJ1-2	TGTGCCAGCAAGACAGGGCTTAACTATGGCTACACCTTC	CASKTGLNYGYTF
-	-	TRBV2	TRBJ1-2	TGTGCCAGCAGCGAAAGCACGGCAGGGATTGGCGGCTACACCTTC	CASSESTAGIGGYTF
-	-	TRBV5-4	TRBJ2-1	TGTGCCAGCAGCGAAACGACTACCTACAATGAGCAGTTCTTC	CASSETTTYNEQFF
-	TRBD2	TRBV7-3	TRBJ2-3	TGTGCCAGCAGCTCGCAACCGGGACTAGCGGGAGGTGGAGATACGCAGTATTTT	CASSSQPGLAGGGDTQYF
-	TRBD2	TRBV19	TRBJ2-7	TGTGCCAGTAGTCCTTTAGCGGGAGTCGGCTACGAGCAGTACTTC	CASSPLAGVGYEQYF